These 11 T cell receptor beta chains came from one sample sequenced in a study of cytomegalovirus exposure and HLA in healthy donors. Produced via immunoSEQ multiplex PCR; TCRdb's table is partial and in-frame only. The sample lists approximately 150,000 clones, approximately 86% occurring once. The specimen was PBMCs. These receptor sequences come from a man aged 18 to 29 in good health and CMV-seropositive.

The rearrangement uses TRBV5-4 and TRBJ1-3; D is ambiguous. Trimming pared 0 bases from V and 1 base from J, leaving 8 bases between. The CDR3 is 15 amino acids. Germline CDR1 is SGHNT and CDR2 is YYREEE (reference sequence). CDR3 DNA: TGTGCCAGCAGCTTGGGGGGAGATTCTGGAAACACCATATATTTT. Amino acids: CASSLGGDSGNTIYF.

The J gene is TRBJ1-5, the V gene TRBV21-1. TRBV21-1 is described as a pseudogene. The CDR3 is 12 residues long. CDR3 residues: CASSKHCQPQHF. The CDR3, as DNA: TGTGCCAGCAGCAAACACTGTCAGCCCCAGCATTTT.

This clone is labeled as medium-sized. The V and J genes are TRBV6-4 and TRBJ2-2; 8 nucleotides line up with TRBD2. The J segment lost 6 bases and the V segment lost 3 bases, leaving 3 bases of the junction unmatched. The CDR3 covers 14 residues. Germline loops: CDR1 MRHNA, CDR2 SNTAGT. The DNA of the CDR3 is TGTGCCAGCAGTGATGGGACTAGTTCCGGGGAGCTGTTTTTT. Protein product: CASSDGTSSGELFF.

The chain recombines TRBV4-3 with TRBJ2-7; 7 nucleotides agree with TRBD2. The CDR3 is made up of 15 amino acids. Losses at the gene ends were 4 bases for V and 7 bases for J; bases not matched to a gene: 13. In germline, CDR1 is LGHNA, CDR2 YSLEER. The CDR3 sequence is CASSRQRDGWGEQYF. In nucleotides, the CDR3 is TGCGCCAGCAGCCGTCAGCGGGACGGCTGGGGGGAGCAGTACTTC.

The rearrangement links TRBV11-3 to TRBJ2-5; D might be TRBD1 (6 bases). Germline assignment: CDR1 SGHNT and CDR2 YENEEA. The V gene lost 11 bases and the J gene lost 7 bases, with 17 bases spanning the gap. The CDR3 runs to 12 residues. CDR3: CAGFLRGGTQYF. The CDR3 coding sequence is TGTGCCGGCTTCCTTCGAGGGGGGACCCAGTACTTC. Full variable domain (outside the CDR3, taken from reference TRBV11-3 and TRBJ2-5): EAGVVQSPRYKIIEKKQPVAFWCNPISGHNTLYWYLQNLGQGPELLIRYENEEAVDDSQLPKDRFSAERLKGVDSTLKIQPAELGDSAVYLCAGFLRGGTQYFGPGTRLLVL.

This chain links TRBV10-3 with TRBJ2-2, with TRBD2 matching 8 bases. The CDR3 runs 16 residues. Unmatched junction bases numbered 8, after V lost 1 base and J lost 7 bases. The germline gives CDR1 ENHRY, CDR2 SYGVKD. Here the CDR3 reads CAISEFPAGDGGELFF. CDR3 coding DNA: TGTGCCATCAGTGAGTTCCCAGCGGGAGACGGCGGGGAGCTGTTTTTT.

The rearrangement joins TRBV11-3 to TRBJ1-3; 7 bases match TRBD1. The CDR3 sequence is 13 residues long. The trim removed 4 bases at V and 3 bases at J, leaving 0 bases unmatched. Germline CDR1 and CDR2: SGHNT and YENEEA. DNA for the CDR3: TGTGCCAGCAGCTACAGGGGTGGAAACACCATATATTTT. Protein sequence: CASSYRGGNTIYF.

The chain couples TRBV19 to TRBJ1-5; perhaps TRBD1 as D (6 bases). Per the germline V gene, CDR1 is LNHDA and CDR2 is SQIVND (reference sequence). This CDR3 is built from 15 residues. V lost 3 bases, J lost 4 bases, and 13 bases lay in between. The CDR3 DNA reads TGTGCCAGTAGTATCACCAGGGGTAGGAATCAGCCCCAGCATTTT. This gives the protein CASSITRGRNQPQHF.

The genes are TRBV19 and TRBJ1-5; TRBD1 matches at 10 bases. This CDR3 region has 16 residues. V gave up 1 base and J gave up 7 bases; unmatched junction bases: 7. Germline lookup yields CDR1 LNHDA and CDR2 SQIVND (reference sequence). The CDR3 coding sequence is TGTGCCAGTAGTATAGTAGGGACAGGGGAACGGCAGCCCCAGCATTTT. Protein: CASSIVGTGERQPQHF.

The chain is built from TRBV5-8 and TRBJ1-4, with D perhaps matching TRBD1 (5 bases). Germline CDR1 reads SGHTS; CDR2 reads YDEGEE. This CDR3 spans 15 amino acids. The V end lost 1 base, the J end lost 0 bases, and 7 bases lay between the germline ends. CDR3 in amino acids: CASSLWGATNEKLFF. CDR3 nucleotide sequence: TGTGCCAGCAGCTTGTGGGGGGCAACTAATGAAAAACTGTTTTTT.

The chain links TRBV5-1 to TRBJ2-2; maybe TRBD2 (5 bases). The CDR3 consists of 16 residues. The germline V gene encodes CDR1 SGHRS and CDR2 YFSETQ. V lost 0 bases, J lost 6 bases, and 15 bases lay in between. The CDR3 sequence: CASSLGGNKFAGELFF. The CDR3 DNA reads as TGCGCCAGCAGCTTGGGAGGGAATAAATTTGCCGGGGAGCTGTTTTTT.